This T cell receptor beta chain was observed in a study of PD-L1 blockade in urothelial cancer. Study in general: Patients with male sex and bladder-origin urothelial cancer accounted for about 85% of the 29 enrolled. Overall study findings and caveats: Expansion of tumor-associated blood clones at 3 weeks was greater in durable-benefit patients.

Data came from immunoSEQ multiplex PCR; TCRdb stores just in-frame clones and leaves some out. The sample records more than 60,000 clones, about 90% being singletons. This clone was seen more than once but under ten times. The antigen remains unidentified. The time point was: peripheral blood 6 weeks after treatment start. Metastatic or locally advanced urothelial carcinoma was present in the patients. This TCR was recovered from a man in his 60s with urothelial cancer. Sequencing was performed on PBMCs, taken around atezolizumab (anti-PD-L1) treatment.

CDR3 region: CASSSGTGTNTIYF. As DNA, the CDR3 is TGTGCCAGCAGCTCAGGGACAGGGACGAACACCATATATTTT. The rearrangement joins TRBV11-3 to TRBJ1-3, with 9 bases that match TRBD1. CDR3 length equals 14 residues. Per germline, CDR1 SGHNT and CDR2 YENEEA. J gave up 7 bases and V 4 bases, and 5 bases lay outside the gene matches.